These 11 T cell receptor beta chains originate from one sample sequenced in a study of T cell changes during pregnancy in multiple sclerosis. The repertoire was sequenced with immunoSEQ multiplex PCR; TCRdb's copy has only in-frame clones and lacks some. The repertoire holds tens of thousands of clones, with about 90% as singletons. Sequences were derived from CD4+ T cells from peripheral blood mononuclear cells, sampled in the first trimester of pregnancy. These receptors all come from a female donor with multiple sclerosis, enrolled in a pregnancy study.

The sample holds a few counts of this clone. The chain is built from TRBV6-4 and TRBJ1-6; 8 bases map to TRBD1. The CDR3 covers 15 residues. The V segment lost 6 bases and the J segment 7 bases; nucleotides outside the gene matches: 8. From germline, CDR1 is MRHNA and CDR2 SNTAGT. In nucleotides, the CDR3 is TGTGCCAGCAGAAGGACAGGGCTGGGGAATTCACCCCTCCACTTT. This codes for CASRRTGLGNSPLHF.

V and J are TRBV27 and TRBJ2-1, with D hard to call. This CDR3 is built from 13 residues. V shed 6 bases and J shed 0 bases, with 6 bases lying between them. The germline CDR1 and CDR2 sequences are MNHEY and SMNVEV (reference sequence). In nucleotides, the CDR3 is TGTGCCAGCAGACTATTCTCCTACAATGAGCAGTTCTTC. Translation gives CASRLFSYNEQFF.

This clone was recorded only once. The chain has TRBV6-1 and TRBJ1-1; possible D gene TRBD1, 5 bases. There are 14 residues in the CDR3. The ends were cut back, 7 bases at V and 1 base at J, with 13 bases in the middle. Germline V gene lookup returns CDR1 MNHNS and CDR2 SASEGT. This CDR3 reads CASKRDRKNTEAFF. DNA of the CDR3: TGTGCCAGCAAGCGGGACCGAAAGAACACTGAAGCTTTCTTT.

The chain links TRBV4-1 to TRBJ2-3; 7 nucleotides line up with TRBD2. The CDR3 is 17 residues long. Trimming cost V 3 bases and J 2 bases; bases outside gene matches: 11. The germline V gene has CDR1 MGHRA and CDR2 YSYEKL. The CDR3 reads CASSQKVTGGNTDTQYF. The CDR3 region has the DNA TGCGCCAGCAGCCAGAAGGTAACGGGAGGCAACACAGATACGCAGTATTTT.

The genes are TRBV4-2 and TRBJ2-7; 8 positions match TRBD2. The CDR3 covers 16 residues. J gave up 4 bases and V 0 bases, and 8 bases lay outside the gene matches. The germline CDR1 and CDR2 sequences are LGHNA and YNFKEQ. CDR3 residues: CASSQDPRGGNYEQYF. The CDR3 region has the DNA TGTGCCAGCAGCCAAGACCCCCGGGGGGGTAATTACGAGCAGTACTTC.

The rearrangement links TRBV16 to TRBJ1-2; no firm D call. Germline loops: CDR1 KGHSY, CDR2 FQNENV. The CDR3 contains 12 residues. V was cut by 3 bases and J by 6 bases, with 8 bases left in between. CDR3 loop: CASSQQKNGYTF. DNA for the CDR3: TGTGCCAGCAGCCAGCAGAAGAATGGCTACACCTTC.

J is TRBJ2-1 and V is TRBV4-3, with 16 bases matching TRBD2. CDR1 is LGHNA and CDR2 is YSLEER in the germline V gene. This CDR3 comprises 20 residues. Trimming at V came to 2 bases and at J to 3 bases, leaving 10 bases not matched to a gene. The CDR3 bases are TGCGCCAGCAGCCAAATACCACCGGGACTAGCGGGGGGGCTCTACAATGAGCAGTTCTTC. It encodes CASSQIPPGLAGGLYNEQFF.

The V and J genes are TRBV4-1 and TRBJ2-5; 9 bases are a match to TRBD2. Germline CDR1 MGHRA, CDR2 YSYEKL. The CDR3 is made up of 15 amino acids. With V trimmed by 3 bases and J by 4 bases, 6 bases remained unmatched. The CDR3 loop reads CASSHLTSGRETQYF. Written as DNA, the CDR3 is TGCGCCAGCAGCCACCTGACTAGCGGACGAGAGACCCAGTACTTC.

This sequence joins TRBV11-2 and TRBJ1-2; TRBD1 agrees at 7 bases. The CDR3 consists of 13 residues. The junction had 7 bases not matched to a gene; V was cut back by 5 bases and J by 7 bases. Germline V gene lookup returns CDR1 SGHAT and CDR2 FQNNGV. The CDR3 bases are TGTGCCAGCAGCAGAGTCGGACAGGTTGGCTACACCTTC. Its translation is CASSRVGQVGYTF. Supplemented by reference TRBV11-2 and TRBJ1-2, the full variable domain reads EAGVAQSPRYKIIEKRQSVAFWCNPISGHATLYWYQQILGQGPKLLIQFQNNGVVDDSQLPKDRFSAERLKGVDSTLKIQPAKLEDSAVYLCASSRVGQVGYTFGSGTRLTVV.

The rearrangement uses TRBV6-5 and TRBJ1-1; no firm D call. CDR1 MNHEY and CDR2 SVGAGI come from the germline V gene. CDR3 length: 11 amino acids. Deletions cut 3 bases from V and 5 bases from J, with 4 bases between. The CDR3 protein is CASSYRTEAFF. CDR3 in DNA: TGTGCCAGCAGTTATCGGACTGAAGCTTTCTTT.

The chain has TRBV7-3 and TRBJ2-3, with D unresolved. The CDR3 runs 15 residues. Germline lookup yields CDR1 SGHTA and CDR2 FQGTGA. V was pared by 6 bases and J by 0 bases, with 13 bases between. The CDR3 DNA reads TGTGCCAGCAGTTCGTCGAGTATTAGCACAGATACGCAGTATTTT. This gives the protein CASSSSSISTDTQYF.